The sequence of this TCR beta chain was determined in a study of cytomegalovirus exposure and HLA in healthy donors. PCR primers comprised 60 Vbeta and 13 Jbeta primers. TCRdb's copy holds only in-frame clones and misses some; the assay was immunoSEQ multiplex PCR. In the table there are about 200,000 clones, roughly 79% of which are singletons. There are 13 residues in the CDR3. Germline-derived CDR1 and CDR2 are SNHLY and FYNNEI. The V and J ends lost 7 bases and 0 bases, in that order; junction bases with no gene match: 3. Sequenced: PBMCs. This sequence was found in a man aged 25 to 40 in good health and CMV-seronegative. J is TRBJ2-7 and V is TRBV2; 7 nucleotides agree with TRBD1. The CDR3 DNA follows: TGTGCCAGCATACGGGACAGCTCCTACGAGCAGTACTTC. Translating gives CASIRDSSYEQYF.